Each of the 12 T cell receptor beta chains below was sequenced from the same sample in a study of blood T cell repertoires in COVID-19. TCRdb's table, derived via immunoSEQ multiplex PCR, lists solely in-frame clones and lacks some. The sample shows roughly 240,000 clones, approximately 87% of them seen only once. The sample consisted of peripheral blood. These TCRs come from a man in his sixties who had recovered from COVID-19.

This chain links TRBV28 with TRBJ2-3; no reliable D call. The CDR3 has 12 amino acids. CDR1 and CDR2 (germline): MDHEN, SYDVKM. Trimming stripped 3 bases from V and 6 bases from J, with 7 bases between. The CDR3 here is CASSFPVDTQYF. The CDR3 DNA reads TGTGCCAGCAGTTTTCCTGTTGATACGCAGTATTTT.

This clone was counted a single time. The genes are TRBV5-4 and TRBJ1-2, with unresolved D. This CDR3 contains 15 residues. V lost 4 bases and J lost 0, with 13 bases in between. Per the germline V gene, CDR1 is SGHNT and CDR2 is YYREEE (reference sequence). CDR3 region: CASSAPAGANYGYTF. CDR3 bases: TGTGCCAGCAGCGCCCCGGCGGGAGCTAACTATGGCTACACCTTC.

The genes are TRBV19 and TRBJ2-6; D gene unclear. CDR1 and CDR2 (germline): LNHDA, SQIVND (reference sequence). The V gene lost 3 bases and the J gene lost 6 bases, with 12 bases spanning the gap. This CDR3 has 15 residues. The DNA of the CDR3 is TGTGCCAGTAGTATCGGTTCCCAGGTGGCCAACGTCCTGACTTTC. This gives the protein CASSIGSQVANVLTF.

The genes are TRBV29-1 and TRBJ2-1; 11 nucleotides align to TRBD2. The J segment lost 6 bases and the V segment lost 7 bases, leaving 2 bases of the junction unmatched. The CDR3 runs to 12 residues. Germline CDR1 reads SQVTM; CDR2 reads ANQGSEA. The CDR3 protein is CSATSGSNEQFF. The DNA for the CDR3 is TGCAGCGCTACTAGCGGGAGCAATGAGCAGTTCTTC.

The V gene is TRBV18, the J gene TRBJ1-2; D remains unclear. The CDR3 has 15 residues. Germline V gene sequence: CDR1 KGHSH, CDR2 LQKENI. Trimming left V 5 bases short and J 4 bases short, with 17 bases between. In DNA, the CDR3 is TGTGCCAGCTCATCGACCTGGGAGGCTCCCTATGGCTACACCTTC. Translating gives CASSSTWEAPYGYTF.

The chain joins TRBV5-1 to TRBJ2-3, with TRBD1 identical over 11 bases. Germline V gives CDR1 SGHRS, CDR2 YFSETQ. Trimming at V came to 2 bases and at J to 5 bases, leaving 7 bases not matched to a gene. The CDR3 is made up of 16 amino acids. CDR3 amino acids: CASSLLGQGAEDTQYF. CDR3 coding DNA: TGCGCCAGCAGCTTACTAGGACAGGGGGCAGAAGATACGCAGTATTTT.

In the case of this clone: The germline gene is not matched at one end of the junction; a read error may be the cause. The chain is built from TRBV6-5 and TRBJ2-7; 7 bases are shared with TRBD1. Per the germline V gene, CDR1 is MNHEY and CDR2 is SVGAGI. The CDR3 consists of 15 residues. This CDR3 reads CASSHSVAGGYEQYF. Here the CDR3 DNA reads TGTGCCAGCAGTCACTCCGTGGCAGGGGGCTACGAGCAGTACTTC.

The chain uses TRBV6-5 and TRBJ2-2; 9 bases line up with TRBD1. The CDR3 sequence is 15 residues long. Germline V gene lookup returns CDR1 MNHEY and CDR2 SVGAGI. The V segment lost 5 bases and the J segment 5 bases; nucleotides outside the gene matches: 6. CDR3 loop: CASSTGGTGTGELFF. The CDR3 DNA sequence: TGTGCCAGCAGTACTGGGGGGACAGGGACCGGGGAGCTGTTTTTT.

The chain uses TRBV29-1 and TRBJ1-2; D call uncertain. Trimming took off 7 bases at V and 4 bases at J, with 13 bases between the two ends. The CDR3 sequence is 12 residues long. Germline loops: CDR1 SQVTM, CDR2 ANQGSEA. The CDR3 bases are TGCAGCGGTCTAATAGGGAGCTATGGCTACACCTTC. It yields the protein CSGLIGSYGYTF. The variable domain in full, completed from reference TRBV29-1 and TRBJ1-2, reads SAVISQKPSRDICQRGTSLTIQCQVDSQVTMMFWYRQQPGQSLTLIATANQGSEATYESGFVIDKFPISRPNLTFSTLTVSNMSPEDSSIYLCSGLIGSYGYTFGSGTRLTVV.

The V call is TRBV5-4, the J call TRBJ2-7; 7 bases match TRBD2. CDR3 length: 14 residues. J gave up 3 bases and V 0 bases, and 3 bases lay outside the gene matches. CDR1 and CDR2 from the germline V gene are SGHNT and YYREEE (reference sequence). CDR3 amino acids: CASSLDASGYEQYF. In DNA form, the CDR3 reads TGTGCCAGCAGCTTGGATGCTAGCGGCTACGAGCAGTACTTC. The entire variable domain, with the rest obtained from reference TRBV5-4 and TRBJ2-7, is as follows: ETGVTQSPTHLIKTRGQQVTLRCSSQSGHNTVSWYQQALGQGPQFIFQYYREEENGRGNFPPRFSGLQFPNYSSELNVNALELDDSALYLCASSLDASGYEQYFGPGTRLTVT.

The chain uses TRBV27 and TRBJ2-3; D gene ambiguous. V was pared by 8 bases and J by 0 bases, with 12 bases between. This CDR3 has 14 amino acids. Looked up from germline, CDR1 is MNHEY and CDR2 is SMNVEV (reference sequence). The CDR3 is CASLKRYSTDTQYF. The DNA of the CDR3 is TGTGCCAGCCTGAAACGGTACAGCACAGATACGCAGTATTTT.

This chain links TRBV12-5 with TRBJ2-3; 9 bases match TRBD2. This CDR3 has 16 residues. V dropped 1 base and J dropped 4; count of bases not matched to a gene: 6. CDR1 is LGHNT and CDR2 is FRNRAP in the germline V gene. CDR3 bases: TGTGCTAGTGGTTTGGGACAACTAGCGGGTGCAGATACGCAGTATTTT. This translates into CASGLGQLAGADTQYF.